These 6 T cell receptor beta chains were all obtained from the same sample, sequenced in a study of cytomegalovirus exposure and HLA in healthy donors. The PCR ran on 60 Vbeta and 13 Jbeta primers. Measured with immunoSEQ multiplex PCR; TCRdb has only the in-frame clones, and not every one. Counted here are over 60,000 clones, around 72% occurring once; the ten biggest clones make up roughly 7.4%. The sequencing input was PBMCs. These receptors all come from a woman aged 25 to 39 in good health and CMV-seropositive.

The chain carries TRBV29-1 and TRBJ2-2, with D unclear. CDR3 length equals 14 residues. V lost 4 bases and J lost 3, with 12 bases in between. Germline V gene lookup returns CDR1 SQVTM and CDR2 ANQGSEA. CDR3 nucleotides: TGCAGCGTTGCTCGAGGATCCTACACCGGGGAGCTGTTTTTT. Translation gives CSVARGSYTGELFF.

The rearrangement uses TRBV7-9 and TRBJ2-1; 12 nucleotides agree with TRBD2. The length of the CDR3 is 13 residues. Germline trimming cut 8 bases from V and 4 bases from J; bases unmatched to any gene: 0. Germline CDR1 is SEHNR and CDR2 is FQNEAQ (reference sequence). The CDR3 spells CASGLAGYNEQFF. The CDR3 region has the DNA TGTGCCAGCGGACTAGCGGGATACAATGAGCAGTTCTTC.

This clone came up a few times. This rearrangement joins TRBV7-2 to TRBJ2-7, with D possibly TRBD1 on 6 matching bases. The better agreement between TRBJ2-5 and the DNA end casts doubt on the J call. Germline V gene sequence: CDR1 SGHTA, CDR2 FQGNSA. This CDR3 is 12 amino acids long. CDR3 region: CASSIGGETQYF. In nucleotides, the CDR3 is TGTGCCAGCAGCATAGGGGGAGAGACCCAGTACTTC.

This CDR3 is CASSDSSRSGGLFREQFF. The CDR3 DNA sequence: TGTGCCAGCAGCGATAGCTCTCGGTCGGGGGGTCTCTTCCGTGAGCAGTTCTTC. The chain links TRBV9 to TRBJ2-1; TRBD2 aligns across 7 bases. The CDR3 has 18 residues. Per the germline V gene, CDR1 is SGDLS and CDR2 is YYNGEE. Germline trimming cut 3 bases from V and 9 bases from J; bases unmatched to any gene: 21.

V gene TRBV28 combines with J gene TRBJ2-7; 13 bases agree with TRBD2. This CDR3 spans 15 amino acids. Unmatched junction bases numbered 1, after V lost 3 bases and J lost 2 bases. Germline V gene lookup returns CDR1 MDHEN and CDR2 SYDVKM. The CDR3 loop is CASSLGLAGPYEQYF. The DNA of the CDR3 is TGTGCCAGCAGTTTGGGACTAGCGGGACCCTACGAGCAGTACTTC.

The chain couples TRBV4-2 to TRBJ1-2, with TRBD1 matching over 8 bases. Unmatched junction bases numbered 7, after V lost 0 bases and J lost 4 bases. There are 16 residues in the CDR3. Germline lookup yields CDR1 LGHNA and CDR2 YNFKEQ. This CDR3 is CASSQESAGGGYGYTF. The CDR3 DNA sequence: TGTGCCAGCAGCCAAGAGTCTGCAGGGGGCGGCTATGGCTACACCTTC.